The 20 T cell receptor beta chains given below trace back to one sample, sequenced in a study of blood T cell repertoires in COVID-19. Libraries were prepared by immunoSEQ multiplex PCR; TCRdb keeps only in-frame clonotypes and omits some of them. The repertoire holds a few hundred thousand clones, with roughly 89% as singletons. Input material: PBMCs or T cells enriched from blood (not recorded which). Every receptor here comes from a woman aged 18 to 35 with acute COVID-19.

The V and J genes are TRBV27 and TRBJ2-7; 11 bases agree with TRBD1. CDR3 length: 15 residues. CDR1 is MNHEY, CDR2 SMNVEV, per germline (reference sequence). After removal of 2 bases from V and 6 bases from J, the junction contained 6 bases not matched to a gene. CDR3 bases: TGTGCCAGCAGTTTAACCGGACAGGGGGCGGTCGAGCAGTACTTC. Translation gives CASSLTGQGAVEQYF.

The chain is built from TRBV7-3 and TRBJ1-6; tentative D call: TRBD1 (5 bases). The V gene's germline CDR1 is SGHTA and CDR2 FQGTGA. This CDR3 spans 13 amino acids. V lost 5 bases and J lost 4, with 6 bases in between. The CDR3 region is CASSRQYNSPLHF. In nucleotides, the CDR3 is TGTGCCAGCAGCCGACAGTATAATTCACCCCTCCACTTT.

The rearrangement joins TRBV5-1 to TRBJ1-3; no reliable D call. The CDR3 has 15 residues. Germline V gives CDR1 SGHRS, CDR2 YFSETQ. Trimming cost V 2 bases and J 0 bases, with 9 bases left between them. This CDR3 reads CASSLPGNSGNTIYF. CDR3 DNA: TGCGCCAGCAGCTTACCAGGCAACTCTGGAAACACCATATATTTT.

V and J are TRBV3-1 (or the pseudogene TRBV3-2) and TRBJ1-2, with TRBD1 as a possible D gene (5 bases). This CDR3 is 14 amino acids long. V was trimmed by 1 base and J by 7 bases, leaving 13 bases between them. CDR1 and CDR2 (germline): LGHDT, YNNKEL (reference sequence). The CDR3 nucleotides read TGTGCCAGCAGCCAAGTCCAGGGTGGGGCTGGCTACACCTTC. Amino acid sequence: CASSQVQGGAGYTF.

The J gene is TRBJ1-1, the V gene TRBV28, with TRBD1 matching 7 bases. V lost 4 bases to trimming and J lost 1 base; unmatched junction nucleotides: 6. Germline values: CDR1 MDHEN, CDR2 SYDVKM. The CDR3 has 15 amino acids. The CDR3 DNA is TGTGCCAGCAGTTCCCTGGGACAGCAGAACACTGAAGCTTTCTTT. Translation gives CASSSLGQQNTEAFF.

The chain links TRBV10-3 to TRBJ2-4, with TRBD1 matching 9 bases. V shed 6 bases, J shed 2 bases, and the junction held 17 bases outside the gene matches. CDR3 length: 19 amino acids. CDR1 is ENHRY, CDR2 SYGVKD, per germline. The CDR3 spells CAISPQDRGELGSKNIQYF. In DNA form, the CDR3 reads TGTGCCATCAGCCCTCAGGACAGGGGAGAGTTAGGTTCCAAAAACATTCAGTACTTC.

V gene TRBV5-3 combines with J gene TRBJ2-7, with TRBD1 matching over 7 bases. TRBV5-3 is identified as an open reading frame with a role that is uncertain. The V segment lost 3 bases and the J segment 1 base; nucleotides outside the gene matches: 13. This CDR3 spans 17 amino acids. The CDR3 loop reads CARSCRSGQTNSYEQYF. The CDR3 bases are TGTGCCAGAAGCTGTAGGTCGGGACAGACAAATTCCTACGAGCAGTACTTC.

The chain couples TRBV5-5 to TRBJ2-1, with a weak D call TRBD2 (6 bases). V lost 4 bases, J lost 7 bases, and 12 bases lay in between. CDR1 is SGHKS, CDR2 YYEKEE, per germline (reference sequence). The CDR3 sequence is 13 residues long. The CDR3: CASSQNGGNEQFF. DNA of the CDR3: TGTGCCAGCAGCCAGAATGGGGGGAATGAGCAGTTCTTC.

The chain employs TRBV7-2 and TRBJ2-1; D is undetermined. The V gene's germline CDR1 is SGHTA and CDR2 FQGNSA. This CDR3 is 14 amino acids long. Trimming pared 2 bases from V and 8 bases from J, leaving 13 bases between. The CDR3 region is CASSLIRQADEQFF. DNA for the CDR3: TGTGCCAGCAGCTTAATTAGGCAGGCCGATGAGCAGTTCTTC. Combining the CDR3 with reference TRBV7-2 and TRBJ2-1 gives the whole variable domain GAGVSQSPSNKVTEKGKDVELRCDPISGHTALYWYRQSLGQGLEFLIYFQGNSAPDKSGLPSDRFSAERTGGSVSTLTIQRTQQEDSAVYLCASSLIRQADEQFFGPGTRLTVL.

This clone came up once. This chain connects TRBV18 to TRBJ1-3; D may be TRBD1 (6 bases). V was clipped by 1 base and J by 0 bases, with 10 bases between them. CDR1 is KGHSH and CDR2 is LQKENI in the germline V gene. This CDR3 is built from 16 residues. DNA for the CDR3: TGTGCCAGCTCACCACGGATGGGGGCCTCTGGAAACACCATATATTTT. Its protein is CASSPRMGASGNTIYF.

The rearrangement uses TRBV5-1 and TRBJ2-3, with 8 bases matching TRBD2. With V trimmed by 1 base and J by 2 bases, 6 bases remained unmatched. CDR1 is SGHRS and CDR2 is YFSETQ in the germline V gene. This CDR3 is 16 amino acids long. CDR3 sequence (DNA): TGCGCCAGCAGCTTGTACGCGGGAGGATCCACAGATACGCAGTATTTT. Residues: CASSLYAGGSTDTQYF. The full variable domain, completed using reference TRBV5-1 and TRBJ2-3, is KAGVTQTPRYLIKTRGQQVTLSCSPISGHRSVSWYQQTPGQGLQFLFEYFSETQRNKGNFPGRFSGRQFSNSRSEMNVSTLELGDSALYLCASSLYAGGSTDTQYFGPGTRLTVL.

This sequence joins TRBV4-1 and TRBJ2-7; D possibly corresponds to TRBD2 (5 bases). Germline values: CDR1 MGHRA, CDR2 YSYEKL. The CDR3 has 16 amino acids. V was pared by 0 bases and J by 1 base, with 13 bases between. The DNA for the CDR3 is TGCGCCAGCAGCCAAGAGTATCCAGCGGCATCCTACGAGCAGTACTTC. It specifies CASSQEYPAASYEQYF.

A word on this clone: This sample also contains other DNA sequences that code for the same CDR3. This chain links TRBV4-1 with TRBJ2-3; D perhaps matches TRBD2 (6 bases). The CDR3 spans 16 residues. Germline V gene lookup returns CDR1 MGHRA and CDR2 YSYEKL. The V end was cut by 0 bases, the J end by 0 bases, with 10 bases between. The CDR3 spells CASSQEGGPSTDTQYF. In nucleotides, the CDR3 is TGCGCCAGCAGCCAAGAAGGAGGGCCTAGCACAGATACGCAGTATTTT.

This chain connects TRBV9 to TRBJ1-4; TRBD1 might be the D (5 bases). CDR3 length: 16 amino acids. The germline V gene has CDR1 SGDLS and CDR2 YYNGEE. The V and J ends lost 3 bases and 7 bases respectively, with 19 bases between them. The CDR3 is CASSDPGRGEGEKLFF. As DNA, the CDR3 is TGTGCCAGCAGCGACCCGGGGCGCGGGGAAGGTGAAAAACTGTTTTTT.

This CDR3 reads CATEGQSYNEQFF. CDR3 sequence (DNA): TGTGCCACCGAGGGTCAGTCCTACAATGAGCAGTTCTTC. The chain employs TRBV2 and TRBJ2-1; weak D call: TRBD2 (5 bases). The V end was cut by 10 bases, the J end by 1 base, with 11 bases between. Germline assignment: CDR1 SNHLY and CDR2 FYNNEI. The length of the CDR3 is 13 residues. The full variable domain, its missing parts supplied by reference TRBV2 and TRBJ2-1, is EPEVTQTPSHQVTQMGQEVILRCVPISNHLYFYWYRQILGQKVEFLVSFYNNEISEKSEIFDDQFSVERPDGSNFTLKIRSTKLEDSAMYFCATEGQSYNEQFFGPGTRLTVL.

This clone is a singleton in its sample. This chain uses TRBV5-1 with TRBJ2-3; no definite D call. Germline CDR1 reads SGHRS; CDR2 reads YFSETQ. The V gene lost 0 bases and the J gene lost 2 bases, with 13 bases spanning the gap. The CDR3 has 16 amino acids. The CDR3 region has the DNA TGCGCCAGCAGCTTGGGGCCAGGCCGAAACACAGATACGCAGTATTTT. Protein product: CASSLGPGRNTDTQYF.

In its sample, this clone was seen once. The V call is TRBV5-6, the J call TRBJ1-2; TRBD1 matches 8 bases. Trimming cost V 5 bases and J 8 bases; bases outside gene matches: 8. The V gene's germline CDR1 is SGHDT and CDR2 YYEEEE. This CDR3 is built from 13 residues. CDR3 DNA: TGTGCCAGCAGTCCCGGACAGGGAGAGGGCTACACCTTC. Translating gives CASSPGQGEGYTF.

The CDR3 loop is CASSEVTSGSNEQFF. Here the CDR3 DNA reads TGTGCCAGCAGCGAAGTAACTAGCGGGAGCAATGAGCAGTTCTTC. V and J are TRBV3-1 (or the pseudogene TRBV3-2) and TRBJ2-1, with 11 bases matching TRBD2. The CDR3 runs to 15 residues. Germline-derived CDR1 and CDR2 are LGHDT and YNNKEL (reference sequence). Trimming took 5 bases from V and 6 from J; bases not matched to a gene: 6.

This chain connects TRBV18 to TRBJ1-1; 7 bases are shared with TRBD1. V shed 0 bases, J shed 5 bases, and the junction held 6 bases outside the gene matches. Germline assignment: CDR1 KGHSH and CDR2 LQKENI. This CDR3 has 15 residues. DNA of the CDR3: TGTGCCAGCTCACCACCGCCAGGGGGGAGAACTGAAGCTTTCTTT. Translation gives CASSPPPGGRTEAFF. Full variable domain (remainder filled in from reference TRBV18 and TRBJ1-1): NAGVMQNPRHLVRRRGQEARLRCSPMKGHSHVYWYRQLPEEGLKFMVYLQKENIIDESGMPKERFSAEFPKEGPSILRIQQVVRGDSAAYFCASSPPPGGRTEAFFGQGTRLTVV.

The chain combines TRBV5-1 with TRBJ1-2, with TRBD1 identical over 7 bases. Germline V gene data show CDR1 as SGHRS and CDR2 as YFSETQ. The CDR3 sequence is 14 residues long. V lost 0 bases, J lost 6 bases, and 5 bases stayed unmatched. The chain's CDR3 is CASSLDTGVNGYTF. CDR3 nucleotides: TGCGCCAGCAGCTTGGATACAGGGGTGAATGGCTACACCTTC.